The 21 T cell receptor beta chains below come from one sample, sequenced in a study of tissue T cells after allogeneic stem cell transplantation. Profiling relied on immunoSEQ multiplex PCR, and the TCRdb table lists in-frame clones only, not all of them. The profile shows 2,000 to 2,500 clones, over 45% of them singletons. Noted time point: mouse harvest day 14 after allogeneic transplant. Mouse grafts combined 10^7 T-cell-depleted bone marrow cells with 10^6 splenic CD5+ T cells. The sample was gut tissue. Source of these receptors: a female BALB/c mouse given C57BL/6 T cells with graft-versus-host disease after an allogeneic hematopoietic cell transplant.

As to this clone: Germline and genes here are mouse. The read finishes 1 residue shy of the CDR3 end, and the germline J gene is used to complete it. This chain uses TRBV19 with TRBJ1-1, with D maybe TRBD1 (6 bases). Germline-derived CDR1 and CDR2 are FNHDT and SITEND (reference sequence). The CDR3 covers 12 residues. With 5 bases removed from V and 3 bases from J, the gap between germline ends came to 8 bases. CDR3 DNA (partial): TGTGCCAGCAGACAGGGATACACAGAAGTCTTC. This translates into CASRQGYTEVF. The whole CDR3 protein is CASRQGYTEVFF.

As for this clone: Gene names and germline refer to mouse. Coverage ceases 1 residue before the CDR3 finishes, and the germline J gene fills in the end. The chain is built from TRBV12-2 and TRBJ2-1; TRBD1 might be the D (5 bases). V was clipped by 0 bases and J by 4 bases, with 6 bases between them. CDR3 length equals 13 residues. Germline V gene sequence: CDR1 SGHLS, CDR2 HYDKME. The part of the CDR3 DNA that was read is TGTGCCAGCTCTCTCGACAGTTATGCTGAGCAGTTC. Its translation is CASSLDSYAEQF. The complete CDR3 sequence is CASSLDSYAEQFF.

About this clone itself: The genes are named according to mouse. The read ends 1 residue shy of where the CDR3 ends; the end is completed using the germline J gene. The V gene is TRBV3, the J gene TRBJ2-5, with 8 positions matching TRBD2. This CDR3 is 14 amino acids long. Per germline, CDR1 SNHLY and CDR2 FYNGKV (reference sequence). Losses at the gene ends were 5 bases for V and 2 bases for J; bases not matched to a gene: 3. CDR3 bases read: TGTGCCAGCAGCCGCGGACTGGGCCAAGACACCCAGTAC. Translated: CASSRGLGQDTQY. The whole CDR3 reads CASSRGLGQDTQYF.

Comments on this clone: Gene names refer to mouse genes. The read ends 1 residue shy of where the CDR3 ends; the end is completed using the germline J gene. The chain combines TRBV12-2 with TRBJ2-4, with 7 bases matching TRBD2. CDR1 and CDR2 (germline): SGHLS, HYDKME. V dropped 0 bases and J dropped 3; count of bases not matched to a gene: 2. CDR3 size: 14 residues. The CDR3 DNA, read in part, is TGTGCCAGCTCTCTCGGACTGGTGCAAAACACCTTGTAC. Residues: CASSLGLVQNTLY. Given in full, the CDR3 is CASSLGLVQNTLYF.

This clone was detected only once. Gene labels here are mouse ones. The CDR3 bases that were read are TGTGCCAGCCTCCGGGACAGGGGGCGTGCTGAGCAGTTC. This translates into CASLRDRGRAEQF. In full, the CDR3 is CASLRDRGRAEQFF. The V and J genes are TRBV26 and TRBJ2-1, with TRBD1 matching over 12 bases. The DNA ends 1 residue before the CDR3 does, and the rest of the CDR3 is filled in from the germline J gene. The J segment lost 6 bases and the V segment lost 8 bases, leaving 5 bases of the junction unmatched. CDR3 size: 14 residues. Germline V gene sequence: CDR1 KGHPV, CDR2 FQNQEV (reference sequence).

In the case of this clone: Gene names are mouse gene names. The part of the CDR3 DNA that was read is TGTGCCAGCAGTATCCGCTGGGGGGCAAACACCGGGCAGCTCTAC. Protein product: CASSIRWGANTGQLY. The entire CDR3 protein reads CASSIRWGANTGQLYF. This chain connects TRBV19 to TRBJ2-2; 8 bases match TRBD2. The sequence runs out 1 residue before the end of the CDR3; the remainder is reconstructed from the germline J gene. The CDR3 has 16 residues. Germline V gene sequence: CDR1 FNHDT, CDR2 SITEND (reference sequence). After removal of 2 bases from V and 0 bases from J, the junction contained 3 bases not matched to a gene.

The count of this clone is one. Germline and genes here are mouse. The CDR3 end lies 1 residue beyond the end of the read and is filled in from the germline J gene. The chain employs TRBV26 and TRBJ2-5; the D is unclear. Trimming took off 6 bases at V and 2 bases at J, with 15 bases between the two ends. Germline CDR1 KGHPV, CDR2 FQNQEV (reference sequence). CDR3 size: 15 residues. This CDR3 is CASREPRGSQDTQYF. The DNA read from the CDR3 is TGTGCCAGCAGAGAGCCCCGAGGGTCCCAAGACACCCAGTAC.

Notes on this clone: Gene names denote mouse genes. Read data end 1 residue before the CDR3 end; the end is taken from the germline J gene. This chain links TRBV3 with TRBJ1-6; D unclear. TRBJ1-6 carries the ORF label, with uncertain function. The germline V gene has CDR1 SNHLY and CDR2 FYNGKV (reference sequence). There are 13 residues in the CDR3. The V gene lost 5 bases and the J gene lost 0 bases, with 2 bases spanning the gap. CDR3 protein: CASSHSYNSPLYF. The sequenced CDR3 bases are TGTGCCAGCAGCCATTCCTATAATTCGCCCCTCTAC.

Worth noting for this clone: A far larger clone is one nucleotide away, so this likely arose from a read error. The germline and genes are mouse ones. The CDR3 goes on 1 residue after the read ends, and that part is filled in from the germline J gene. This chain uses TRBV13-2 with TRBJ2-5; 11 bases match TRBD2. The germline V gene has CDR1 NNHNN and CDR2 SYGAGS (reference sequence). The length of the CDR3 is 15 residues. The CDR3 DNA, read in part, is TGTACCAGCGGTGACGACTGGGGGGGGCAAGACACCCAGTAC. Protein: CTSGDDWGGQDTQY. The CDR3 in full is CTSGDDWGGQDTQYF.

On this clone: Gene and germline names: mouse. The read ends 1 residue before the CDR3 terminus; that terminus is restored from the germline J gene. The J gene is TRBJ2-4, the V gene TRBV26; 8 bases line up with TRBD1. Trimming at V came to 7 bases and at J to 7 bases, leaving 1 base not matched to a gene. This CDR3 has 11 amino acids. Germline CDR1 and CDR2: KGHPV and FQNQEV (reference sequence). The sequenced part of the CDR3 DNA is TGTGCCAGCACGACAGGGGACACCTTGTAC. Translating it yields CASTTGDTLY. Given in full, the CDR3 is CASTTGDTLYF.

This clone was counted between two and nine times. All gene names here are mouse names. The sequence runs out 1 residue before the end of the CDR3; the remainder is reconstructed from the germline J gene. V gene TRBV16 combines with J gene TRBJ1-4; TRBD1 aligns across 8 bases. The CDR3 consists of 15 residues. Germline assignment: CDR1 SGHSA and CDR2 FRNQAP. V was pared by 5 bases and J by 3 bases, with 5 bases of the junction left unmatched. The CDR3 bases that were read are TGTGCAAGCAGCCCCGCAGGGGGCACCAACGAAAGATTATTT. It specifies CASSPAGGTNERLF. In full, the CDR3 reads CASSPAGGTNERLFF.

For this clone: Gene names follow the mouse nomenclature. The read gets to within 1 residue of the CDR3 end, and the germline J gene fills in the rest. V usage is TRBV26 and J usage is TRBJ2-5, with a possible D match to TRBD1 (5 bases). CDR1 is KGHPV, CDR2 FQNQEV, per germline (reference sequence). V was clipped by 3 bases and J by 3 bases, with 7 bases between them. The CDR3 covers 13 residues. The covered CDR3 bases are TGTGCCAGCAGTCTTGGACATCAAGACACCCAGTAC. It yields the protein CASSLGHQDTQY. The entire CDR3 reads CASSLGHQDTQYF.

Details on this clone: These gene names are mouse names. The read falls 1 residue short of the CDR3 end, and the missing part is taken from the germline J gene. V and J are TRBV26 and TRBJ2-4; 9 positions agree with TRBD2. V lost 3 bases to trimming and J lost 5 bases; unmatched junction nucleotides: 3. Per the germline V gene, CDR1 is KGHPV and CDR2 is FQNQEV (reference sequence). The CDR3 spans 14 residues. This CDR3 reads CASSLIWGGNTLYF. Incomplete CDR3 DNA: TGTGCCAGCAGTCTCATCTGGGGGGGAAACACCTTGTAC.

This clone was seen once. Mouse gene names and germline throughout. The read gets to within 1 residue of the CDR3 end, and the germline J gene fills in the rest. The chain employs TRBV23 and TRBJ1-2; the listed D gene, TRBD1, was not tested against the DNA. Germline CDR1 KGHTA, CDR2 FQNQQP. The CDR3 consists of 15 residues. The covered CDR3 bases are TGCTCCAGCAGTCGGACAGATCCTGCAAACTCCGACTACACC. It translates to CSSSRTDPANSDYT. The CDR3 in its entirety is CSSSRTDPANSDYTF.

A word on this clone: Gene names follow the mouse nomenclature. Sequencing ends 1 residue short of the CDR3 end; the germline J gene provides the rest. The chain is built from TRBV13-3 and TRBJ2-5; 7 bases fit TRBD1. This CDR3 contains 13 residues. The V and J ends lost 4 bases and 6 bases, in that order; junction bases with no gene match: 5. From germline, CDR1 is NNHDY and CDR2 SYVADS. CDR3 bases read: TGTGCCAGCAGTACTGACAGGGTCGACACCCAGTAC. Its translation is CASSTDRVDTQY. The whole CDR3 region reads CASSTDRVDTQYF. Based on the CDR3 plus reference TRBV13-3 and TRBJ2-5, the full variable domain is EAAVTQSPRSKVAVTGGKVTLSCHQTNNHDYMYWYRQDTGHGLRLIHYSYVADSTEKGDIPDGYKASRPSQENFSLILELASLSQTAVYFCASSTDRVDTQYFGPGTRLLVL.

Remarks on this clone: The listed genes are named as in mouse. The read terminates 1 residue ahead of where the CDR3 ends, so the germline J gene completes it. This chain connects TRBV3 to TRBJ2-4; D call uncertain. Germline CDR1 SNHLY, CDR2 FYNGKV (reference sequence). The CDR3 spans 13 residues. V was shortened by 6 bases and J by 1 base, with 8 bases between the two germline ends. CDR3 amino acids: CASRPRGQNTLYF. CDR3 DNA, as far as it was read: TGTGCCAGCAGACCCCGGGGTCAAAACACCTTGTAC.

As for this clone: Gene names are mouse gene names. The observed sequence ends 1 residue before the CDR3 terminus, with the missing tail filled in from the germline J gene. The chain combines TRBV23 with TRBJ2-4; the listed D gene, TRBD2, was not tested against the DNA. There are 14 residues in the CDR3. CDR1 is KGHTA and CDR2 is FQNQQP in the germline V gene. CDR3 region: CSSSPLGGQNTLYF. The CDR3 DNA, read in part, is TGCTCCAGCAGTCCACTGGGGGGTCAAAACACCTTGTAC.

This clone turned up a few times. The gene names given are mouse names. Partial CDR3 DNA: TGTGCCAGCAGCCAGACAGGGGACTCCTATGAACAGTAC. As protein: CASSQTGDSYEQY. The entire CDR3 protein reads CASSQTGDSYEQYF. The rearrangement links TRBV2 to TRBJ2-7, with 8 bases fitting TRBD1. Coverage ceases 1 residue before the CDR3 finishes, and the germline J gene fills in the end. The V and J ends lost 3 bases and 0 bases, in that order; junction bases with no gene match: 1. Germline V lookup: CDR1 LGHNA, CDR2 YSYQKL. This CDR3 region has 14 residues.

This clone has only a few counts. Gene names and germline match the mouse. The CDR3 end falls 1 residue outside the read, so it is completed with the germline J gene. This rearrangement joins TRBV13-1 to TRBJ1-6; D call uncertain. TRBJ1-6 qualifies as an ORF whose function is uncertain. The CDR3 runs 13 residues. The germline V and J ends were trimmed by 2 bases and 4 bases, with 4 bases remaining between them. The germline V gene has CDR1 NSHNY and CDR2 SYGAGN. The chain's CDR3 is CASSEGYNSPLYF. The covered CDR3 bases are TGTGCCAGCAGTGAGGGTTATAATTCGCCCCTCTAC.

To note about this clone: Each gene name is a mouse one. The read ends 1 residue shy of where the CDR3 ends; the end is completed using the germline J gene. This chain connects TRBV23 to TRBJ1-4; the table's TRBD1 call for D was not verified on the DNA. The CDR3 runs to 13 residues. The germline gives CDR1 KGHTA, CDR2 FQNQQP. The CDR3 is CSSSRTVNERLFF. The sequenced CDR3 bases are TGCTCCAGCAGCCGGACAGTCAACGAAAGATTATTT.

A word on this clone: Any gene name here is a mouse gene name. The read terminates 1 residue before the CDR3 end, so the remaining end is supplied by the germline J gene. This chain links TRBV20 with TRBJ1-6, with 8 bases lining up with TRBD1. TRBJ1-6 is classed as an ORF, of uncertain function. The CDR3 sequence is 14 residues long. The V gene's germline CDR1 is GFQATS and CDR2 STVNSAI. V lost 0 bases and J lost 7; bases outside the gene matches: 2. The sequenced CDR3 bases are TGTGGTGCTAGGGACAGGGGGCGAAATTCGCCCCTCTAC. It specifies CGARDRGRNSPLY. In full, the CDR3 is CGARDRGRNSPLYF.